This is a list of T cell receptor beta chains from one sample in a study of blood T cell repertoires in COVID-19. The protocol was immunoSEQ multiplex PCR, while the TCRdb copy is restricted to in-frame clones and leaves out a portion. This sample has some 200,000 clones, with 80% to 90% found just once. The specimen sequenced was peripheral blood. Receptors originate from a man aged 25-40 years with active or convalescent COVID-19. The CDR3 runs from the conserved cysteine through the conserved F or W. The order of the fields is V gene, D gene, J gene, clone size, CDR3 DNA, CDR3 protein. A D gene is named only where the DNA matches it firmly. Rows may omit the clone size; those that give it use once, few, many or a size class.

>TRBV19|NA|TRBJ2-2|few
TGTGCCAGTATAGGGGCCGGGGAGCTGTTTTTT
CASIGAGELFF
>TRBV28|TRBD1|TRBJ1-4|NA
TGTGCCAGCAGTTTGAGACAGGGGGGAGAAAAACTGTTTTTT
CASSLRQGGEKLFF
>TRBV5-1|NA|TRBJ2-3|NA
TGCGCCAGCAGCCTATCACTTGCAGATACGCAGTATTTT
CASSLSLADTQYF
>TRBV19|NA|TRBJ1-5|NA
TGTGCCAGCACGACAGGTGTAGTTAACAATCAGCCCCAGCATTTT
CASTTGVVNNQPQHF
>TRBV4-1|NA|TRBJ2-5|NA
TGCGCCAGCAGCCAAGGAGCAGGGTCGGGAGAGACCCAGTACTTC
CASSQGAGSGETQYF
>TRBV18|NA|TRBJ2-7|NA
TGTGCCAGCTCACCACAGCAGGGTGACGTCGAGCAGTACTTC
CASSPQQGDVEQYF
>TRBV7-6|TRBD1|TRBJ1-1|NA
TGTGCCAGCAGCCACTCGGGACAGCCTAACACTGAAGCTTTCTTT
CASSHSGQPNTEAFF
>TRBV19|NA|TRBJ1-5|NA
TGTGCCAGTAGTTTCCAGGGAGGGAATCAGCCCCAGCATTTT
CASSFQGGNQPQHF
>TRBV10-3|NA|TRBJ1-1|once
TGTGCCATCAGTGCATCAGGGAACACTGAAGCTTTCTTT
CAISASGNTEAFF
>TRBV18|NA|TRBJ1-4|NA
TGTGCCAGCTCACAACAGGGAAGGGTTGAAAAACTGTTTTTT
CASSQQGRVEKLFF
>TRBV19|NA|TRBJ2-3|NA
TGTGCCAGTAGTATTGAACAGGTTCGAGGCGGCCCGTCGCAGTATTTT
CASSIEQVRGGPSQYF
>TRBV7-2|TRBD2|TRBJ2-5|NA
TGTGCCAGCAGCTTAAGACTAGCGGAGACCCAGTACTTC
CASSLRLAETQYF
>TRBV7-9|TRBD1|TRBJ1-1|NA
TGTGCCAGCAGTTCCACAGGGGGCTTGAACACTGAAGCTTTCTTT
CASSSTGGLNTEAFF
>TRBV5-1|NA|TRBJ1-1|NA
TGCGCCAGCAGCTATGGGTCGACAATAGAAGCTTTCTTT
CASSYGSTIEAFF
>TRBV10-3|TRBD1|TRBJ2-6|NA
TGTGCCATCAGTGAGCGACAGGGAGCATCTGGGGCCAACGTCCTGACTTTC
CAISERQGASGANVLTF
>TRBV5-1|TRBD1|TRBJ2-1|few
TGCGCCAGCAGCTTGGGGACAGGGAAAATGGTTGGTGAGCAGTTCTTC
CASSLGTGKMVGEQFF
>TRBV5-1|TRBD2|TRBJ2-2|NA
TGCGCCAGCAGCTTGGATTACGGGGGACTAGCGGGAGGCTACCGGACCGGGGAGCTGTTTTTT
CASSLDYGGLAGGYRTGELFF
>TRBV25-1|TRBD1|TRBJ2-7|NA
TGTGCCAGCAGTGAACCCGGGACAGGGATCAACGAGCAGTACTTC
CASSEPGTGINEQYF